This T cell receptor (beta chain) was recorded in a study of blood T cell repertoires in COVID-19. Study-level background: PBMCs, B-cell-depleted T cells, or T cells were the source of the cDNA or gDNA that made up the material.

TCRdb's table, derived via immunoSEQ multiplex PCR, lists solely in-frame clones and lacks some. The sample carries roughly 280,000 clones, about nine tenths recorded once. The V gene's germline CDR1 is SGHTA and CDR2 FQGTGA. The CDR3 is 13 amino acids. Trimming shortened V by 1 base and J by 5 bases, and 5 bases separated the two germline ends. J is TRBJ1-4 and V is TRBV7-3; D is unresolved. What was sequenced was peripheral blood. The receptor comes from a man aged 50 to 59 with acute or convalescent COVID-19. The chain's CDR3 is CASSLIRNEKLFF. As DNA, the CDR3 is TGTGCCAGCAGCTTAATCAGAAATGAAAAACTGTTTTTT.